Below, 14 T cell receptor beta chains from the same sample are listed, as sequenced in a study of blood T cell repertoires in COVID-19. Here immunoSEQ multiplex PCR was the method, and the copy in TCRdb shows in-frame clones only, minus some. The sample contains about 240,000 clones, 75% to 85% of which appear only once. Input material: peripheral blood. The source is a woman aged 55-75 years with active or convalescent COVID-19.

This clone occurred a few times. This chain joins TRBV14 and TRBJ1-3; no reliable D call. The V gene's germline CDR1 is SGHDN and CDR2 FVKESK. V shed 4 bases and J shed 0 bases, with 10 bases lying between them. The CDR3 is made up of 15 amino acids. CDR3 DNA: TGTGCCAGCAGCCGTGCGGGGTACTCTGGAAACACCATATATTTT. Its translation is CASSRAGYSGNTIYF.

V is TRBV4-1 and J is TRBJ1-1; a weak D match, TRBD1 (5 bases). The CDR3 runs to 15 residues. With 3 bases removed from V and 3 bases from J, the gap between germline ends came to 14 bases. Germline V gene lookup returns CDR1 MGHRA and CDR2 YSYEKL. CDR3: CASSQYQGFDTEAFF. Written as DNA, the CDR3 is TGCGCCAGCAGCCAGTACCAGGGTTTCGACACTGAAGCTTTCTTT.

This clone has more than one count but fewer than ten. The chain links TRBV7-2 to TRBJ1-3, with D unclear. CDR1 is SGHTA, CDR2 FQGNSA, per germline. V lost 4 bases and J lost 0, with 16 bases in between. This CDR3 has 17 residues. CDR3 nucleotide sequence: TGTGCCAGCAGCTATGGAGCGTGGCAGAGCTCTGGAAACACCATATATTTT. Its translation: CASSYGAWQSSGNTIYF.

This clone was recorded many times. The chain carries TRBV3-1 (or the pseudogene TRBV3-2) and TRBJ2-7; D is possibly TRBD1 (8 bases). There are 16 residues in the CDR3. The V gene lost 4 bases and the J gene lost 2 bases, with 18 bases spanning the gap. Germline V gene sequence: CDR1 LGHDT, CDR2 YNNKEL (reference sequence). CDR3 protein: CASSLGQGLPPYEQYF. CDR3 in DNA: TGTGCCAGCAGCCTCGGACAGGGACTACCACCCTACGAGCAGTACTTC.

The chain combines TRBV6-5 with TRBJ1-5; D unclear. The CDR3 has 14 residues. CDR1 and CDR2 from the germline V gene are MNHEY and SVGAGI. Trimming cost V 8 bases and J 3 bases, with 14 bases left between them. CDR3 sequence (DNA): TGTGCCAGCCAAACTGCAGGATCCAATCAGCCCCAGCATTTT. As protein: CASQTAGSNQPQHF.

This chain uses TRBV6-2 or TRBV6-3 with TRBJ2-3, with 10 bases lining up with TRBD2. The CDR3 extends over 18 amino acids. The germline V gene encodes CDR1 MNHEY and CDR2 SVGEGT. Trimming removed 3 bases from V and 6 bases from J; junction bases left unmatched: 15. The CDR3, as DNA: TGTGCCAGCAGTTATTCCCAATCTAGCGGGGGACCGCTGGATACGCAGTATTTT. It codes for CASSYSQSSGGPLDTQYF.

The DNA of the CDR3 is TGTGCCAGCAGTGCGACAGGGGCGTCCGGCACCGGGGAGCTGTTTTTT. Amino acids: CASSATGASGTGELFF. This sequence joins TRBV27 and TRBJ2-2; TRBD1 matches 8 bases. Germline-derived CDR1 and CDR2 are MNHEY and SMNVEV (reference sequence). This CDR3 spans 16 amino acids. V was clipped by 5 bases and J by 4 bases; unmatched bases: 9.

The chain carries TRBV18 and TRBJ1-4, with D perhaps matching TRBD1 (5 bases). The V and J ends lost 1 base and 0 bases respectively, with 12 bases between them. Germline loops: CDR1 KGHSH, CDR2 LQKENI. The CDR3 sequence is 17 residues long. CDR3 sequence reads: CASSPQGAGATNEKLFF. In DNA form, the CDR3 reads TGTGCCAGCTCACCACAAGGGGCCGGCGCAACTAATGAAAAACTGTTTTTT. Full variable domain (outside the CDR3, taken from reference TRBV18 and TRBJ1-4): NAGVMQNPRHLVRRRGQEARLRCSPMKGHSHVYWYRQLPEEGLKFMVYLQKENIIDESGMPKERFSAEFPKEGPSILRIQQVVRGDSAAYFCASSPQGAGATNEKLFFGSGTQLSVL.

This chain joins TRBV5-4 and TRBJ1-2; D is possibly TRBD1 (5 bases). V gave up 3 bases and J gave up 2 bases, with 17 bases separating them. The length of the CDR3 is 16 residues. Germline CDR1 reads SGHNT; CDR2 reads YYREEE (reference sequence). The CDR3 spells CASSSGVPGGNYGYTF. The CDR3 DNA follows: TGTGCCAGCAGCTCGGGGGTGCCGGGCGGAAACTATGGCTACACCTTC.

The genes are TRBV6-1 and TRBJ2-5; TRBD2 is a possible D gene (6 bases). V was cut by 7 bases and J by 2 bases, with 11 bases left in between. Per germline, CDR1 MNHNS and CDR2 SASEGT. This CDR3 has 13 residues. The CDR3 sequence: CASTRGRQETQYF. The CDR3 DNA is TGTGCCAGCACTCGGGGGAGACAAGAGACCCAGTACTTC.

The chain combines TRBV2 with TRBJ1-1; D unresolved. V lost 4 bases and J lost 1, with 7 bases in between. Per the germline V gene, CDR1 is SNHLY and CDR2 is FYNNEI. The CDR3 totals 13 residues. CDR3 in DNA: TGTGCCAGCAGTGTGGCGGAGAACACTGAAGCTTTCTTT. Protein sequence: CASSVAENTEAFF.

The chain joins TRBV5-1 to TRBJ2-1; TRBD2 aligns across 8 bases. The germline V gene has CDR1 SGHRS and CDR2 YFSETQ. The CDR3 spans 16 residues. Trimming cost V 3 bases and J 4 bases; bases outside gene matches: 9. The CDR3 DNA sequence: TGCGCCAGCAGCTCGGTGGGTAGCGGGGTATACAATGAGCAGTTCTTC. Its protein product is CASSSVGSGVYNEQFF.

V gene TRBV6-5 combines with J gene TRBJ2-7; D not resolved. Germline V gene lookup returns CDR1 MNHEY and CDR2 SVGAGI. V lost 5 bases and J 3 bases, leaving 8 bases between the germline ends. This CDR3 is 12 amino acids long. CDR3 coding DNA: TGTGCCAGCAGTACTCACAGCTACGAGCAGTACTTC. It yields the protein CASSTHSYEQYF.

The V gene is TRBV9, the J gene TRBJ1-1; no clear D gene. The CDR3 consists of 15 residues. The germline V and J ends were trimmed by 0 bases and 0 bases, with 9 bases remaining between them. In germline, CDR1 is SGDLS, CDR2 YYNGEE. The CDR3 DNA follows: TGTGCCAGCAGCGTAGGGGTAGCCTTGAACACTGAAGCTTTCTTT. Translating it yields CASSVGVALNTEAFF.